A selection of T cell receptor beta chains follows, all from one sample in a study of beta chain features in type 1 diabetes. The protocol was immunoSEQ multiplex PCR, while the TCRdb copy is restricted to in-frame clones and leaves out a portion. This sample has 150,000 to 180,000 clones; around a tenth occur once, and the top ten carry more than 0.45%. Sequencing was done on a sample of central memory CD4+ T cells from blood. All receptors come from a man in his thirties or forties with type 1 diabetes. CDR3s include the opening cysteine and the closing phenylalanine or tryptophan. Each record gives: D gene, clone size, V gene, J gene, CDR3 protein, CDR3 DNA. The D gene is left open where the match is weak. Size tells how often a clone was seen (once, few, many) or the class of an expanded clone, and some rows leave it out.

>TRBD2|NA|TRBV4-1|TRBJ2-7
CASSQVGTGTSGSIYEQYF
TGCGCCAGCAGCCAAGTAGGCACCGGGACTAGCGGGAGTATCTACGAGCAGTACTTC
>NA|NA|TRBV2|TRBJ2-1
CASSGQSRSYNEQFF
TGTGCCAGCAGTGGCCAGTCTCGCTCCTACAATGAGCAGTTCTTC
>TRBD2|few|TRBV7-2|TRBJ2-4
CASSVSLAGGPYVKNIQYF
TGTGCCAGCAGCGTTTCACTAGCGGGAGGGCCCTATGTCAAAAACATTCAGTACTTC
>NA|few|TRBV6-5|TRBJ2-5
CASSDRSRETQYF
TGTGCCAGCAGTGACAGGTCTCGAGAGACCCAGTACTTC
>NA|few|TRBV9|TRBJ2-3
CASSVDSGWDTDTQYF
TGTGCCAGCAGCGTAGATAGCGGATGGGACACAGATACGCAGTATTTT
>NA|NA|TRBV4-1|TRBJ2-7
CASSQDNGGREYF
TGCGCCAGCAGCCAAGATAACGGGGGAAGGGAGTACTTC
>NA|few|TRBV6-6|TRBJ2-1
CASRRYNEQFF
TGTGCCAGCAGACGGTACAATGAGCAGTTCTTC
>NA|few|TRBV13|TRBJ1-1
CASSLMGGDTEAFF
TGTGCCAGCAGCTTAATGGGAGGGGACACTGAAGCTTTCTTT
>NA|NA|TRBV2|TRBJ2-5
CASSLQETQYF
TGTGCCAGCAGTTTACAAGAGACCCAGTACTTC
>TRBD1|NA|TRBV19|TRBJ1-1
CASSITDRGGTEAFF
TGTGCCAGTAGTATTACGGACAGGGGAGGCACTGAAGCTTTCTTT
>TRBD1|few|TRBV19|TRBJ1-5
CASMGQGFQPQHF
TGTGCCAGTATGGGACAGGGGTTCCAGCCCCAGCATTTT
>NA|few|TRBV11-2|TRBJ2-5
CASSQSFQETQYF
TGTGCCAGCAGCCAGTCCTTTCAAGAGACCCAGTACTTC
>NA|NA|TRBV14|TRBJ1-2
CASSNTRGHGYTF
TGTGCCAGCAGCAACACAAGAGGGCATGGCTACACCTTC
>NA|few|TRBV15|TRBJ2-6
CATSSRGSGANVLTF
TGTGCCACCAGCAGCCGAGGCTCTGGGGCCAACGTCCTGACTTTC